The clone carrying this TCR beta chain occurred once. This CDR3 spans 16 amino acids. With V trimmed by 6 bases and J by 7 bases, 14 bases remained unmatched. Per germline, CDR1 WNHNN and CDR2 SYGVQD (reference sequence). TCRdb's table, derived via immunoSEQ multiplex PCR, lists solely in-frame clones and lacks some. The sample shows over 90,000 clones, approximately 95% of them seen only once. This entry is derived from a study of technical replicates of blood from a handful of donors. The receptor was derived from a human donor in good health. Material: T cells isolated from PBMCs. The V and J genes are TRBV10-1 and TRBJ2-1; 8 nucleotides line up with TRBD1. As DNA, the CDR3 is TGCGCCAGCAGCCACCGACCGGGACAGGTTCTTAATGAGCAGTTCTTC. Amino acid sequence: CASSHRPGQVLNEQFF.